This T cell receptor (beta chain) was profiled in a study of T cells in Graves' hyperthyroidism and ophthalmopathy. Overall study results and limits: Ophthalmopathy, as predicted by the model, came a median 6.5 months after the prediction.

For this clonotype: Its matching antigen is unknown.

The investigators amplified TCR beta CDR3 regions from RNA transcripts. A set of HTBI primers served as the primers for a first-round RT-PCR of the TCR CDR3. TCRdb analysed the multiplex PCR reads with MiXCR anew, one entry per CDR3 protein. The sample includes approximately 330,000 distinct CDR3 sequences, around 23% of them seen just once. These patients, aged 18 to 65, had recently diagnosed hyperthyroidism lasting under 2 months. This clonotype was obtained from a woman aged 50 to 65 with Graves' hyperthyroidism. Specimen: blood.

DNA of the CDR3: TGTGCCAGCAGCCAAGATGGGGGGCAGGAGACCCAGTACTTC. It encodes CASSQDGGQETQYF. V and J are TRBV3-1 and TRBJ2-5, with D perhaps given as TRBD1 or TRBD2 (6 bases each). Between the trimmed V and J ends, which lost 0 bases and 5 bases, there was a span of 10 bases. Germline CDR1 is LGHDT and CDR2 is YNNKEL (reference sequence). The CDR3 is made up of 14 amino acids.